The 21 T cell receptor beta chains below were found in one sample sequenced in a study of vaccination and CD4 T cells after COVID-19. Their antigens remain unidentified. Treatment denoted: approximately nine-day PBMC culture with coronavirus spike peptide pools or control peptides (ViraFEST assay). With the Oncomine TCR Beta short-read assay, DNA from cultured CD4+ T cells was sequenced. MiXCR, run by TCRdb on the PCR reads, gives a single entry per CDR3 protein. Here the sample spans some 11,000 distinct CDR3 sequences, over 60% being singletons. The sample comprised CD4+ T cells from blood, cultured in vitro. These receptors came from a human donor who had recovered from COVID-19.

The chain links TRBV27 to TRBJ1-1, with 8 nucleotides matching TRBD1. The trim removed 5 bases at V and 3 bases at J, leaving 11 bases unmatched. CDR3 length equals 16 residues. Germline-derived CDR1 and CDR2 are MNHEY and SMNVEV (reference sequence). In nucleotides, the CDR3 is TGTGCCAGCAGTGCCTTTGACAGGGGAGTATACACTGAAGCTTTCTTT. This sequence encodes CASSAFDRGVYTEAFF.

In this sample, this clonotype is large (0.1 to 1%). The chain employs TRBV20-1 and TRBJ1-2; unclear D gene. There are 12 residues in the CDR3. From germline, CDR1 is DFQATT and CDR2 SNEGSKA (reference sequence). V lost 1 base to trimming and J lost 7 bases, with 10 bases between them. The CDR3 sequence is CSARGPDGGYTF. In nucleotides, the CDR3 is TGCAGTGCTAGAGGACCGGATGGTGGCTACACCTTC.

The genes are TRBV24-1 and TRBJ2-1; TRBD2 aligns across 16 bases. Germline CDR1 reads KGHDR; CDR2 reads SFDVKD. The junction had 5 bases not matched to a gene; V was cut back by 4 bases and J by 9 bases. This CDR3 is built from 16 residues. CDR3 sequence reads: CATSEYGTSGGGEQFF. Here the CDR3 DNA reads TGTGCCACCAGTGAATACGGGACTAGCGGGGGGGGTGAGCAGTTCTTC.

This sequence joins TRBV24-1 and TRBJ1-1; D remains unclear. From germline, CDR1 is KGHDR and CDR2 SFDVKD. The V gene lost 6 bases and the J gene lost 0 bases, with 10 bases spanning the gap. The CDR3 covers 14 residues. The CDR3 bases are TGTGCCACCAGTTCCGGATTTATGAACACTGAAGCTTTCTTT. Translated, it gives CATSSGFMNTEAFF.

The chain is built from TRBV6-1 and TRBJ1-5; 7 positions match TRBD1. J lost 2 bases, V lost 3 bases, and 4 bases had no gene match. Germline CDR1 MNHNS, CDR2 SASEGT. This CDR3 has 15 amino acids. The CDR3 spells CASSDGQGGNQPQHF. Written as DNA, the CDR3 is TGTGCCAGCAGTGATGGTCAGGGGGGCAATCAGCCCCAGCATTTT.

In this sample, this clonotype turned up a few times. The chain has TRBV20-1 and TRBJ2-6, with 7 bases lining up with TRBD1. This CDR3 region has 18 residues. The germline CDR1 and CDR2 sequences are DFQATT and SNEGSKA (reference sequence). V shed 3 bases and J 1 base; nucleotides not matched to a gene: 12. Here the CDR3 reads CSASNLRGRGSGANVLTF. CDR3 nucleotide sequence: TGCAGTGCTAGTAACTTGAGGGGGCGCGGTTCTGGGGCCAACGTCCTGACTTTC.

The chain combines TRBV7-9 with TRBJ2-4, with TRBD2 identical over 11 bases. Germline-derived CDR1 and CDR2 are SEHNR and FQNEAQ (reference sequence). The V gene end was trimmed by 4 bases and the J gene end by 0 bases; junction bases not matched to a gene: 5. The CDR3 totals 17 residues. As DNA, the CDR3 is TGTGCCAGCAGCTCCGGGACTAGCGGATTAGCCAAAAACATTCAGTACTTC. Its translation: CASSSGTSGLAKNIQYF.

This clonotype was detected a few times. The chain combines TRBV6-2 or TRBV6-3 with TRBJ1-1; D unresolved. The CDR3 totals 12 residues. Germline V gives CDR1 MNHEY, CDR2 SVGEGT. V lost 5 bases, J lost 7 bases, and 11 bases lay in between. CDR3 coding DNA: TGTGCCAGCAGTCTGATTCGGGGTGAAGCTTTCTTT. It translates to CASSLIRGEAFF.

The V gene is TRBV19, the J gene TRBJ1-5; D gene uncertain. The CDR3 totals 15 residues. The ends were cut back, 6 bases at V and 3 bases at J, with 15 bases in the middle. CDR1 is LNHDA and CDR2 is SQIVND in the germline V gene (reference sequence). This CDR3 reads CASRVDREDNQPQHF. CDR3 coding DNA: TGTGCCAGTAGGGTAGATAGGGAGGACAATCAGCCCCAGCATTTT.

The V call is TRBV6-2 or TRBV6-3, the J call TRBJ2-1, with 12 bases matching TRBD2. J gave up 9 bases and V 5 bases, and 8 bases lay outside the gene matches. CDR1 and CDR2 (germline): MNHEY, SVGEGT. The CDR3 loop spans 15 amino acids. CDR3 loop: CASSTPSGRVGEQFF. In DNA, the CDR3 is TGTGCCAGCAGTACCCCTAGCGGGAGGGTTGGTGAGCAGTTCTTC.

The chain carries TRBV20-1 and TRBJ2-5; 15 bases match TRBD2. The germline V gene encodes CDR1 DFQATT and CDR2 SNEGSKA (reference sequence). CDR3 size: 17 residues. The junction had 7 bases not matched to a gene; V was cut back by 1 base and J by 4 bases. This chain's CDR3 is CSARVGLAGGPRETQYF. CDR3 bases: TGCAGTGCTAGAGTAGGACTAGCGGGAGGGCCACGAGAGACCCAGTACTTC.

The chain recombines TRBV29-1 with TRBJ2-7; 7 nucleotides line up with TRBD1. Germline trimming cut 4 bases from V and 3 bases from J; bases unmatched to any gene: 6. Germline CDR1 reads SQVTM; CDR2 reads ANQGSEA. The CDR3 covers 13 residues. The DNA for the CDR3 is TGCAGCGTTGGGACACAGGGGATCTACGAGCAGTACTTC. It specifies CSVGTQGIYEQYF.

The chain has TRBV25-1 and TRBJ1-1; 7 bases are shared with TRBD1. The CDR3 is 13 amino acids. V trimming: 2 bases; J trimming: 10 bases; junction bases outside the gene matches: 7. Germline values: CDR1 MGHDK, CDR2 SYGVNS. In DNA form, the CDR3 reads TGTGCCAGCAGTGAAAGAGGACAGGCCGGAGCTTTCTTT. This sequence encodes CASSERGQAGAFF. Drawing the rest from reference TRBV25-1 and TRBJ1-1, the complete variable domain is EADIYQTPRYLVIGTGKKITLECSQTMGHDKMYWYQQDPGMELHLIHYSYGVNSTEKGDLSSESTVSRIRTEHFPLTLESARPSHTSQYLCASSERGQAGAFFGQGTRLTVV.

This sequence joins TRBV7-3 and TRBJ2-5; D is undetermined. The CDR3 loop spans 13 amino acids. V lost 3 bases and J lost 1, with 6 bases in between. Germline-derived CDR1 and CDR2 are SGHTA and FQGTGA. CDR3 sequence: CASSFNGQETQYF. CDR3 nucleotide sequence: TGTGCCAGCAGCTTTAACGGCCAAGAGACCCAGTACTTC.

The CDR3 region is CSASSGTTSNQPQHF. The CDR3 coding sequence is TGCAGTGCCTCCTCCGGGACTACGAGCAATCAGCCCCAGCATTTT. V and J are TRBV20-1 and TRBJ1-5, with a possible D match to TRBD1 (5 bases). Germline CDR1 is DFQATT and CDR2 is SNEGSKA (reference sequence). Trimming pared 6 bases from V and 1 base from J, leaving 16 bases between. The CDR3 has 15 amino acids.

The chain carries TRBV6-1 and TRBJ1-1; tentatively, D is TRBD1 (5 bases). Trimming left V 11 bases short and J 0 bases short, with 13 bases between. Germline values: CDR1 MNHNS, CDR2 SASEGT. The CDR3 contains 13 residues. CDR3 nucleotides: TGTGCCGCCGGGGGGGGACTGAACACTGAAGCTTTCTTT. Protein: CAAGGGLNTEAFF.

The rearrangement uses TRBV5-1 and TRBJ2-3; possibly TRBD2 for D (6 bases). The CDR3 totals 14 residues. Trimming pared 6 bases from V and 6 bases from J, leaving 17 bases between. CDR1 is SGHRS, CDR2 YFSETQ, per germline. The CDR3 nucleotides read TGCGCCAGCACCAGTGGGACTCCCATTGATACGCAGTATTTT. This gives the protein CASTSGTPIDTQYF.

This clonotype was counted a single time. The CDR3 DNA reads TGTGCCAGCAGCTTAGGAGGGAGCGGTCAGCCCCAGCATTTT. The encoded protein is CASSLGGSGQPQHF. The chain carries TRBV7-2 and TRBJ1-5; D gene uncertain. Trimming removed 1 base from V and 6 bases from J, with 10 bases in between. Germline-derived CDR1 and CDR2 are SGHTA and FQGNSA. This CDR3 region has 14 residues. The entire variable domain, with the rest obtained from reference TRBV7-2 and TRBJ1-5, is as follows: GAGVSQSPSNKVTEKGKDVELRCDPISGHTALYWYRQSLGQGLEFLIYFQGNSAPDKSGLPSDRFSAERTGGSVSTLTIQRTQQEDSAVYLCASSLGGSGQPQHFGDGTRLSIL.

The chain links TRBV6-1 to TRBJ2-5, with a weak D call TRBD1 (6 bases). CDR1 and CDR2 from the germline V gene are MNHNS and SASEGT. V gave up 2 bases and J gave up 2 bases, with 21 bases separating them. The CDR3 has 18 residues. The CDR3 region is CASSERAKGFRGQETQYF. CDR3 nucleotide sequence: TGTGCCAGCAGTGAAAGAGCTAAAGGTTTTAGGGGGCAAGAGACCCAGTACTTC.

V and J are TRBV6-1 and TRBJ1-5; TRBD1 aligns across 9 bases. V was clipped by 1 base and J by 7 bases; unmatched bases: 5. The CDR3 contains 15 residues. Germline CDR1 reads MNHNS; CDR2 reads SASEGT. The CDR3 bases are TGTGCCAGCAGTGAAGTCTTGACAGGGGGACAGCCCCAGCATTTT. It is translated as CASSEVLTGGQPQHF.

This chain connects TRBV20-1 to TRBJ1-2, with D uncertain. The germline V gene has CDR1 DFQATT and CDR2 SNEGSKA (reference sequence). This CDR3 has 10 amino acids. V lost 6 bases to trimming and J lost 8 bases, with 10 bases between them. The CDR3 here is CSAYSGGYTF. Here the CDR3 DNA reads TGCAGTGCCTACTCCGGGGGCTACACCTTC.